This TCR beta chain was observed in a study of blood T cell repertoires in COVID-19. CDR3 size: 14 residues. Germline V gene lookup returns CDR1 MNHNY and CDR2 SVGAGI (reference sequence). The V end was cut by 6 bases, the J end by 4 bases, with 15 bases between. Produced via immunoSEQ multiplex PCR; TCRdb's table is partial and in-frame only. This table has around 230,000 clones, about 83% appearing once. V gene TRBV6-6 combines with J gene TRBJ1-2; maybe TRBD1 (6 bases). The receptor was isolated from a woman aged 50 to 60 with acute or convalescent COVID-19. The sequencing sample was made of peripheral blood. The CDR3 here is CASREQGVSYGYTF. CDR3 DNA: TGTGCCAGCAGGGAACAGGGTGTTAGCTATGGCTACACCTTC.